This T cell receptor (beta chain) was recovered during a study of blood T cells in healthy people across ages. Turning to this clonotype: What it binds is unknown.

Total RNA, at least 5 micrograms per sample, came from PBMCs. Together with a sample-barcoded 5' primer, a J-beta primer mix was included in a second PCR lasting about 7 to 11 cycles. Each cDNA was tagged by a template-switch adaptor containing 12 random nucleotides. TCRdb itself ran the 5' RACE reads through MiXCR, one entry per CDR3 protein. The profile shows approximately 800,000 distinct CDR3 sequences, roughly three fifths of them singletons. The CDR3 has 17 amino acids. Looked up from germline, CDR1 is LGHNA and CDR2 is YNFKEQ. Whole-study results and caveats: Older age went with lower TCR beta diversity per million T cells, in a roughly linear way.

The sample taken for sequencing was blood. The TCR originated in a man aged 40-55 years in good health. The V and J genes are TRBV4-2 and TRBJ2-4; 13 bases agree with TRBD2. The J call is in doubt because the DNA end fits TRBJ2-5 better. The CDR3 coding sequence is TGTGCCAGCAGCCAAGTAACTAGCGGGGGGGCCGTAGAGACCCAGTACTTC. Protein sequence: CASSQVTSGGAVETQYF.